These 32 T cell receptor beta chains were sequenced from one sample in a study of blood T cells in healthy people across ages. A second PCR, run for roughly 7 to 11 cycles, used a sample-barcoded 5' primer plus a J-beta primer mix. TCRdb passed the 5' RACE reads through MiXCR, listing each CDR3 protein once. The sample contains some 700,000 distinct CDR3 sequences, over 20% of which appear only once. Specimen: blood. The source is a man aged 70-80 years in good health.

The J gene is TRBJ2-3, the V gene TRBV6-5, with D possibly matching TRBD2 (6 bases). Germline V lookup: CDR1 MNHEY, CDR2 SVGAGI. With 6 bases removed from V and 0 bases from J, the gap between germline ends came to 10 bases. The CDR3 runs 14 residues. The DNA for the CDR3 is TGTGCCAGCAGCTACGGGAGAAGCACAGATACGCAGTATTTT. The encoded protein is CASSYGRSTDTQYF.

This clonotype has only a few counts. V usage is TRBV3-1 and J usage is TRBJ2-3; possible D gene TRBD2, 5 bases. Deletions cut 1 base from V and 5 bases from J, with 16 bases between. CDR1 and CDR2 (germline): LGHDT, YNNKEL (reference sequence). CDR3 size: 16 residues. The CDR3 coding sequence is TGTGCCAGCAGCCAAGGTCGCGGCGGTGGACTAGATACGCAGTATTTT. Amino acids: CASSQGRGGGLDTQYF.

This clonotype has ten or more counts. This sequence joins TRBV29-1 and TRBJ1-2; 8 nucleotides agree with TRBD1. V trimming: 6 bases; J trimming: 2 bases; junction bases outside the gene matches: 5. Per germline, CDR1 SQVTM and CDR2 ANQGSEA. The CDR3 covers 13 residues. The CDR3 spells CSVKDRENYGYTF. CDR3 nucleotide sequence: TGCAGCGTGAAGGACAGGGAAAACTATGGCTACACCTTC.

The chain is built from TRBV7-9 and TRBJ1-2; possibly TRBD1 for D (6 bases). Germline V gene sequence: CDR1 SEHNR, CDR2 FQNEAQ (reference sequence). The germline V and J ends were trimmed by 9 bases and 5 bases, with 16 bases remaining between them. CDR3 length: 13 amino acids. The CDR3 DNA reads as TGTGCCAGTCAGGGGCAGGCGCCTTATGGCTACACCTTC. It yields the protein CASQGQAPYGYTF.

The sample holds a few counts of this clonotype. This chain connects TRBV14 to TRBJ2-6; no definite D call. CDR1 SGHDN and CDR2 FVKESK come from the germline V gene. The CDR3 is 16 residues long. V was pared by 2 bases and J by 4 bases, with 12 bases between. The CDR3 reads CASSQLWSRGANVLTF. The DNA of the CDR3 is TGTGCCAGCAGCCAACTATGGTCCAGGGGGGCCAACGTCCTGACTTTC.

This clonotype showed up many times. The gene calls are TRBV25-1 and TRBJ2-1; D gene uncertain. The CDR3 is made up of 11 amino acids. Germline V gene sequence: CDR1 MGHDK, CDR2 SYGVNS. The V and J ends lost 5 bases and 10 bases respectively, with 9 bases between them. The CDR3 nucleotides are TGTGCCAGCAGTCCCGGAATAGAGCAGTTCTTC. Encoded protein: CASSPGIEQFF.

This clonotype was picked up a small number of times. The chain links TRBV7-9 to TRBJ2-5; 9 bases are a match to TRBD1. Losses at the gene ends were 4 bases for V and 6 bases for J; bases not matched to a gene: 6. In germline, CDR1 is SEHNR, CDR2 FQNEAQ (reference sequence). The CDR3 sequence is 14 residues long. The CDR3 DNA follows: TGTGCCAGCAGCTCCAACAGGGGGCGGCAGACCCAGTACTTC. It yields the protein CASSSNRGRQTQYF.

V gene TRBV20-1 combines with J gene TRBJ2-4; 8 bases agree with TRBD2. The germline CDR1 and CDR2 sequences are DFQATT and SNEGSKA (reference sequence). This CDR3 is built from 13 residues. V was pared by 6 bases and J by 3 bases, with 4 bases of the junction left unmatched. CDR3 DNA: TGCAGTGCCCCGGGAGGGAACAAAAACATTCAGTACTTC. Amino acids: CSAPGGNKNIQYF.

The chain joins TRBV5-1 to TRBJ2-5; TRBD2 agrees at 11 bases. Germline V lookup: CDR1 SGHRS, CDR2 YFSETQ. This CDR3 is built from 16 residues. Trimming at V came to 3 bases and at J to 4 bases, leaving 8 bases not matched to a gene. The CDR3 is CASSSPLAGVTETQYF. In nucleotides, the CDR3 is TGCGCCAGCAGCTCCCCACTAGCGGGAGTCACAGAGACCCAGTACTTC.

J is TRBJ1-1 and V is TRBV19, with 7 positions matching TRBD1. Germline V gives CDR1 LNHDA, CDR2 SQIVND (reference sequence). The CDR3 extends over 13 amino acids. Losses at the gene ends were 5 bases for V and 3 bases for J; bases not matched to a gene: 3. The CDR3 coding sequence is TGTGCCAGTAGTCACAGGGGAGACACTGAAGCTTTCTTT. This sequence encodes CASSHRGDTEAFF.

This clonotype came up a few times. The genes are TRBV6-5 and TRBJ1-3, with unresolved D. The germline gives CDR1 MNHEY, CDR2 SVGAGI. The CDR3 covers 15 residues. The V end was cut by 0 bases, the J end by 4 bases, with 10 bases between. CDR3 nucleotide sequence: TGTGCCAGCAGTTACTCGGCAAATCCGGGAAACACCATATATTTT. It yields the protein CASSYSANPGNTIYF.

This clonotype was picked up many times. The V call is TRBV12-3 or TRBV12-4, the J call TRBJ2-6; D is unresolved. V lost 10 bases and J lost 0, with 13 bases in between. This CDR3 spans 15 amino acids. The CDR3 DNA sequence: TGTGCCACCACTCGGAGTAGCTCTGGGGCCAACGTCCTGACTTTC. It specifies CATTRSSSGANVLTF.

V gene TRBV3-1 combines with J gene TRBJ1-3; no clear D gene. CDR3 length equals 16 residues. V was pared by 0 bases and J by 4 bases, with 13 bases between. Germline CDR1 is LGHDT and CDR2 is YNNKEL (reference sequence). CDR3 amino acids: CASSQENFVGGNTIYF. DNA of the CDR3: TGTGCCAGCAGCCAAGAGAACTTCGTGGGAGGAAACACCATATATTTT.

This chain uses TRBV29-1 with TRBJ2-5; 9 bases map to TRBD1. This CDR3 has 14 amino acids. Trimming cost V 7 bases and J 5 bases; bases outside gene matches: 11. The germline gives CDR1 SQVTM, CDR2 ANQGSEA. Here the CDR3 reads CSARDREQWETQYF. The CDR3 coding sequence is TGCAGCGCCCGGGACAGGGAGCAATGGGAGACCCAGTACTTC.

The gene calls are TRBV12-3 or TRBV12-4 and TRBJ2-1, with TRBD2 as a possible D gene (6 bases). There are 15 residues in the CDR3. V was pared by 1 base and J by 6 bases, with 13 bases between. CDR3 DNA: TGTGCCAGCAGTTTAGGCGGGCACGGGGGCAATGAGCAGTTCTTC. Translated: CASSLGGHGGNEQFF.

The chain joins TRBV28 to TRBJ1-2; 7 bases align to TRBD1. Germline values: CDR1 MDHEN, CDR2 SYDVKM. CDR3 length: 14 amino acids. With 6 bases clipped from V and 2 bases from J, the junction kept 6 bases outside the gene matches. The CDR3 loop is CASSPGGSNYGYTF. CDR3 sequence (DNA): TGTGCCAGCAGCCCAGGGGGTTCCAACTATGGCTACACCTTC.

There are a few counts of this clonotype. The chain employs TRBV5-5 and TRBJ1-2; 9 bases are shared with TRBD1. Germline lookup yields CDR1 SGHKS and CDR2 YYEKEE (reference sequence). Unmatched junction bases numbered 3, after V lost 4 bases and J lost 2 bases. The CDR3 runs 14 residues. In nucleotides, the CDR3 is TGTGCCAGCAGCCAAGGGACAGGGAACTATGGCTACACCTTC. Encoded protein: CASSQGTGNYGYTF.

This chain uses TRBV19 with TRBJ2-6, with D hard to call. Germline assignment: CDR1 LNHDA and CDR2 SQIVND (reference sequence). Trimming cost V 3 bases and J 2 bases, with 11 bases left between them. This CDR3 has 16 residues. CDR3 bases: TGTGCCAGTAGTATCCTCCCCGGTGCTGGGGCCAACGTCCTGACTTTC. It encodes CASSILPGAGANVLTF. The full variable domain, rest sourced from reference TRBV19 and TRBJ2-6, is DGGITQSPKYLFRKEGQNVTLSCEQNLNHDAMYWYRQDPGQGLRLIYYSQIVNDFQKGDIAEGYSVSREKKESFPLTVTSAQKNPTAFYLCASSILPGAGANVLTFGAGSRLTVL.

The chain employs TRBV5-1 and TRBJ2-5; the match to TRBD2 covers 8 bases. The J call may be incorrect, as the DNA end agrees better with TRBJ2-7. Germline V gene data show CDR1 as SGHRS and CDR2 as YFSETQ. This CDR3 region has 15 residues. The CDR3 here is CASSDPGLAAYEQYF. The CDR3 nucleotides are TGCGCCAGCAGCGACCCCGGACTAGCAGCTTACGAGCAGTACTTC.

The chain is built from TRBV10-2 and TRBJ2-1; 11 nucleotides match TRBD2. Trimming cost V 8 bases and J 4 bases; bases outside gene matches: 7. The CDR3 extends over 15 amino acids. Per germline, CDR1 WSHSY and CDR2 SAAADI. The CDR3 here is CASGSTSGGYNEQFF. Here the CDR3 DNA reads TGCGCCAGCGGCTCCACTAGCGGGGGATACAATGAGCAGTTCTTC.

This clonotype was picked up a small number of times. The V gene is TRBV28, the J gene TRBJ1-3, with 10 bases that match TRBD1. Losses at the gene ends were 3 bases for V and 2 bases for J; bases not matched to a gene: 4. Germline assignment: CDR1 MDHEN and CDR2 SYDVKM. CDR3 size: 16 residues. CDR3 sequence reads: CASSFSGTGAGNTIYF. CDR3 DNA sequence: TGTGCCAGCAGTTTTAGCGGGACAGGGGCTGGAAACACCATATATTTT.

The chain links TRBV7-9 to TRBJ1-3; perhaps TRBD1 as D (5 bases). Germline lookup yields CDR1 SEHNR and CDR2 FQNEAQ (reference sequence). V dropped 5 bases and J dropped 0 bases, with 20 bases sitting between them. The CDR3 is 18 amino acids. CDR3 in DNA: TGTGCCAGCAGCCCCGCCAACCGGCGGGGCACCTCTGGAAACACCATATATTTT. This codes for CASSPANRRGTSGNTIYF.

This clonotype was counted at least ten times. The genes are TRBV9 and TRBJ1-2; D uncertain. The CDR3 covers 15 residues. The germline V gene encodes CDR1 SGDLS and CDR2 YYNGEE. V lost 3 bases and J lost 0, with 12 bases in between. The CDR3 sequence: CASSASGPANYGYTF. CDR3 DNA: TGTGCCAGCAGCGCGTCTGGGCCTGCTAACTATGGCTACACCTTC.

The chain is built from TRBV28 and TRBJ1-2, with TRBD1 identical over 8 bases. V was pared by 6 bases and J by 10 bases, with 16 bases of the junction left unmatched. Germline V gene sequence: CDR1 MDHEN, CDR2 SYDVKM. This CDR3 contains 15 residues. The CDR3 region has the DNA TGTGCCAGCAGGAGGGGTAGGACAGGGAACTACGACTACACCTTC. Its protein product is CASRRGRTGNYDYTF.

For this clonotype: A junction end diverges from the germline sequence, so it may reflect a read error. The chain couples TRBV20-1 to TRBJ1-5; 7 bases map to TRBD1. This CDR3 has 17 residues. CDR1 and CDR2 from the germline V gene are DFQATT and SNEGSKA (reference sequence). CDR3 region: CSARLGAGGGSNRPQHF. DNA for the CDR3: TGCAGTGCTAGACTTGGGGCAGGGGGGGGAAGCAATCGGCCCCAGCATTTT.

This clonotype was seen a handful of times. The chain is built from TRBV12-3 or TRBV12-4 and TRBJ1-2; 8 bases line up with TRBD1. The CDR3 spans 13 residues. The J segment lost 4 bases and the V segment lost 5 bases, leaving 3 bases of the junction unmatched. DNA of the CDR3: TGTGCCAGCAGTCGGGACAGGCTCTATGGCTACACCTTC. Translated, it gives CASSRDRLYGYTF.

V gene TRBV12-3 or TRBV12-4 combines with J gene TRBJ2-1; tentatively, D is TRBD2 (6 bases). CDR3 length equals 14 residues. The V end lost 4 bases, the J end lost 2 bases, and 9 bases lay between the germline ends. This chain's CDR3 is CASSYRLAYNEQFF. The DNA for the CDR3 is TGTGCCAGCAGTTACCGACTAGCCTACAATGAGCAGTTCTTC.

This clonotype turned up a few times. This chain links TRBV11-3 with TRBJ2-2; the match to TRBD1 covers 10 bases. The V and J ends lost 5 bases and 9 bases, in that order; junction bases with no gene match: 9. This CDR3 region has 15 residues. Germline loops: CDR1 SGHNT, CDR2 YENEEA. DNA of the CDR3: TGTGCCAGCAGCCCTAGGACAGGGGGGGACCGGGAGCTGTTTTTT. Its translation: CASSPRTGGDRELFF.

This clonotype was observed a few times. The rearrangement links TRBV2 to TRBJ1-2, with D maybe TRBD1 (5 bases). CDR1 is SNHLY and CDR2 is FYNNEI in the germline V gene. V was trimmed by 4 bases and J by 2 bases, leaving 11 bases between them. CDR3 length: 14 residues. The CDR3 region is CASSVGTVNYGYTF. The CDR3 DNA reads TGTGCCAGCAGTGTTGGGACGGTCAACTATGGCTACACCTTC.

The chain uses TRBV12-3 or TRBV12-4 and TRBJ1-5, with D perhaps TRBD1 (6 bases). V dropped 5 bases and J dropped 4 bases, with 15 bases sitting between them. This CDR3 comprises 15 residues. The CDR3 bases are TGTGCCAGCAGTCCCGGAGGGGGGCCAAATCAGCCCCAGCATTTT. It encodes CASSPGGGPNQPQHF.

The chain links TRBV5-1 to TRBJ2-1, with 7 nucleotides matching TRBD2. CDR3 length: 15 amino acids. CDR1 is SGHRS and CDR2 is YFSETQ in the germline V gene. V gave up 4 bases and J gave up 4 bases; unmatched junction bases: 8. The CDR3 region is CASSREGLEYNEQFF. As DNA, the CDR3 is TGCGCCAGCAGCCGCGAAGGACTAGAGTACAATGAGCAGTTCTTC.

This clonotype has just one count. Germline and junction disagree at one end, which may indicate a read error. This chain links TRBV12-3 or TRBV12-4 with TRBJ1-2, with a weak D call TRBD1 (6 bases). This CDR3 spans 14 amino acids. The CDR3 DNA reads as TGTGCCGGCAGTTCAGGGGTCCTTAACTATGGCTACACCTTC. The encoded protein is CAGSSGVLNYGYTF.